One and the same sample provided the 10 T cell receptor beta chains below, sequenced in a study of blood T cell repertoires in COVID-19. Profiled with immunoSEQ multiplex PCR; TCRdb holds only in-frame clones, not every one. The profile covers over 200,000 clones, with approximately 82% appearing a single time and approximately 15% taken by the ten largest. Sequenced: PBMCs or T cells enriched from blood (not recorded which). The receptors were gathered from a middle-aged man who had recovered from COVID-19.

The chain employs TRBV5-1 and TRBJ2-2, with D possibly being TRBD1 (6 bases). V lost 4 bases and J lost 2, with 12 bases in between. Germline CDR1 and CDR2: SGHRS and YFSETQ. The CDR3 has 15 amino acids. CDR3 in DNA: TGCGCCAGCAGCGTGACAGGAGTTAACACCGGGGAGCTGTTTTTT. Its protein is CASSVTGVNTGELFF.

V usage is TRBV10-1 and J usage is TRBJ1-1; 9 nucleotides match TRBD1. The CDR3 has 14 amino acids. Germline values: CDR1 WNHNN, CDR2 SYGVQD (reference sequence). V lost 6 bases and J lost 5; bases outside the gene matches: 7. CDR3 region: CASSRGQGGTEAFF. In DNA, the CDR3 is TGCGCCAGCAGCCGGGGACAGGGAGGGACTGAAGCTTTCTTT.

V usage is TRBV11-3 and J usage is TRBJ2-1; 14 nucleotides line up with TRBD2. The CDR3 spans 15 residues. V gave up 5 bases and J gave up 5 bases; unmatched junction bases: 2. The V gene's germline CDR1 is SGHNT and CDR2 YENEEA. CDR3 coding DNA: TGTGCCAGCAGCCCGGGACTAGCGGGAGACAATGAGCAGTTCTTC. It translates to CASSPGLAGDNEQFF.

J is TRBJ2-2 and V is TRBV2, with 9 bases lining up with TRBD2. CDR3 length: 17 residues. V was pared by 1 base and J by 1 base, with 4 bases of the junction left unmatched. CDR1 and CDR2 (germline): SNHLY, FYNNEI. CDR3 loop: CASSEDLSGGNTGELFF. The CDR3, as DNA: TGTGCCAGCAGTGAAGATCTTAGCGGGGGGAACACCGGGGAGCTGTTTTTT.

The genes are TRBV27 and TRBJ2-7; 7 nucleotides line up with TRBD2. The CDR3 has 14 amino acids. Germline CDR1 is MNHEY and CDR2 is SMNVEV (reference sequence). V lost 6 bases and J lost 0; bases outside the gene matches: 5. CDR3 DNA sequence: TGTGCCAGCAGAAGGGCTAGCGGCTCCTACGAGCAGTACTTC. Amino acids: CASRRASGSYEQYF.

This chain joins TRBV24-1 and TRBJ2-3; no reliable D call. Trimming pared 1 base from V and 5 bases from J, leaving 6 bases between. The CDR3 is made up of 13 amino acids. Per germline, CDR1 KGHDR and CDR2 SFDVKD. The CDR3 loop is CATSDFLGDTQYF. The DNA for the CDR3 is TGTGCCACCAGTGATTTCCTAGGAGATACGCAGTATTTT.

The chain joins TRBV9 to TRBJ1-6; D might be TRBD1 (6 bases). Trimming shortened V by 0 bases and J by 7 bases, and 14 bases separated the two germline ends. The CDR3 has 16 amino acids. The germline CDR1 and CDR2 sequences are SGDLS and YYNGEE. CDR3 amino acids: CASSVAPDRTNSPLHF. The CDR3 nucleotides read TGTGCCAGCAGCGTAGCCCCGGACAGAACGAATTCACCCCTCCACTTT. The entire variable domain, with the rest obtained from reference TRBV9 and TRBJ1-6, is as follows: DSGVTQTPKHLITATGQRVTLRCSPRSGDLSVYWYQQSLDQGLQFLIQYYNGEERAKGNILERFSAQQFPDLHSELNLSSLELGDSALYFCASSVAPDRTNSPLHFGNGTRLTVT.

The chain links TRBV7-9 to TRBJ2-3; 8 nucleotides align to TRBD1. Losses at the gene ends were 5 bases for V and 6 bases for J; bases not matched to a gene: 7. CDR3 length equals 14 residues. Germline V gene sequence: CDR1 SEHNR, CDR2 FQNEAQ (reference sequence). The CDR3 loop reads CASSSGQGWDTQYF. The CDR3 region has the DNA TGTGCCAGCAGCAGCGGACAGGGATGGGATACGCAGTATTTT. Combining the CDR3 with reference TRBV7-9 and TRBJ2-3 gives the whole variable domain DTGVSQNPRHKITKRGQNVTFRCDPISEHNRLYWYRQTLGQGPEFLTYFQNEAQLEKSRLLSDRFSAERPKGSFSTLEIQRTEQGDSAMYLCASSSGQGWDTQYFGPGTRLTVL.

V usage is TRBV11-2 and J usage is TRBJ2-7; D remains ambiguous. The CDR3 length is 14 residues. V lost 5 bases and J 0 bases, leaving 11 bases between the germline ends. The germline V gene encodes CDR1 SGHAT and CDR2 FQNNGV. As DNA, the CDR3 is TGTGCCAGCAGCCAACCATGGAGCTCCTACGAGCAGTACTTC. Translating gives CASSQPWSSYEQYF.

V and J are TRBV30 and TRBJ2-5; no firm D call. The CDR3 spans 13 residues. Per germline, CDR1 GTSNPN and CDR2 SVGIG (reference sequence). V was trimmed by 6 bases and J by 1 base, leaving 12 bases between them. The CDR3 spells CACSGSLQETQYF. CDR3 coding DNA: TGTGCCTGCTCGGGTAGCCTCCAAGAGACCCAGTACTTC.